Here is one TCR beta chain with its context. This entry is derived from a study of blood T cell repertoires in COVID-19. In the study overall: In each case, the material was cDNA or gDNA derived from T cells, B-cell-depleted T cells, or PBMCs.

Sequencing was performed with immunoSEQ multiplex PCR; in TCRdb, only in-frame clones are kept and a portion is missing. Here the sample spans 200,000 to 250,000 clones, approximately 88% being singletons. Enrolment of Seattle patients took place during active infection, and they were followed longitudinally. CDR1 and CDR2 from the germline V gene are LGHDT and YNNKEL (reference sequence). There are 17 residues in the CDR3. Between the trimmed V and J ends, which lost 0 bases and 2 bases, there was a span of 15 bases. Sequenced sample: peripheral blood. The origin of this receptor is a woman aged 30 to 39 with COVID-19, enrolled during active disease. The chain carries TRBV3-1 (or the pseudogene TRBV3-2) and TRBJ2-3; tentative D call: TRBD2 (6 bases). CDR3 region: CASSQEGAGRHTDTQYF. CDR3 bases: TGTGCCAGCAGCCAAGAAGGGGCGGGGCGGCACACAGATACGCAGTATTTT.